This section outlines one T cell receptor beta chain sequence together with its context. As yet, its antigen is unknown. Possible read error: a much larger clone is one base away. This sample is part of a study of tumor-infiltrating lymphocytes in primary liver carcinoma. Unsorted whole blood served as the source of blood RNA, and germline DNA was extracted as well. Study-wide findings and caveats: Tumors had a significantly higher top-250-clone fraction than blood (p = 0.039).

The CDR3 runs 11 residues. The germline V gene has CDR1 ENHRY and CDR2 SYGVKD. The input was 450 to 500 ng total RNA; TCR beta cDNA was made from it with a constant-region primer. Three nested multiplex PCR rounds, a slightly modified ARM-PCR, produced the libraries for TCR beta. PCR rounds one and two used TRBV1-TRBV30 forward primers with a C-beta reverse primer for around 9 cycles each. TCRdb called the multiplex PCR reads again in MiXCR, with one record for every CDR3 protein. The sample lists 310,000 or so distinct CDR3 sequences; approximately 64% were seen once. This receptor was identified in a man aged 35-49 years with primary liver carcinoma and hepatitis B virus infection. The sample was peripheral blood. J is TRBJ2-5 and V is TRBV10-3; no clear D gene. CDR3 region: CAISVGETHYF. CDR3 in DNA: TGTGCCATCAGTGTCGGCGAGACCCACTACTTC.